This T cell receptor (beta chain) was captured by sequencing in a study of blood T cells in healthy people across ages. Germline V gene data show CDR1 as SEHNR and CDR2 as FQNEAQ (reference sequence). The CDR3 spans 13 residues. Trimming took 11 bases from V and 2 from J, leaving 12 bases between them. A sample-barcoded 5' primer and a J-beta primer mix were used in a second PCR of roughly 7 to 12 cycles. A single record per CDR3 protein comes from TCRdb applying MiXCR to the 5' RACE reads. The sample contains 1.5 million to 2 million distinct CDR3 sequences, 28% of which appear only once. Per sample, at least 5 micrograms of total RNA were extracted.

The sample comprised blood. This receptor was taken from a woman aged 25 to 45 in good health. The chain recombines TRBV7-9 with TRBJ2-2; maybe TRBD1 (5 bases). The CDR3 region is CASGGQNTGELFF. The DNA of the CDR3 is TGTGCCTCCGGTGGACAAAACACCGGGGAGCTGTTTTTT.